The 13 T cell receptor beta chains reported below all come from one sample, sequenced in a study of cytomegalovirus exposure and HLA in healthy donors. Both 60 Vbeta primers and 13 Jbeta primers went into the PCR. Only in-frame clones appear in the TCRdb table, and some are missing; sequencing was by immunoSEQ multiplex PCR. This table has tens of thousands of clones, 55% to 70% appearing once. Sequenced: PBMCs. The receptors derive from a boy aged 5-17 years in good health and CMV-seropositive.

This clone was seen a handful of times. The J gene is TRBJ1-3, the V gene TRBV7-2, with 8 bases lining up with TRBD1. This CDR3 has 14 amino acids. V lost 7 bases to trimming and J lost 0 bases; unmatched junction nucleotides: 2. In germline, CDR1 is SGHTA, CDR2 FQGNSA. CDR3 region: CASTTGGSGNTIYF. The CDR3 region has the DNA TGTGCCAGCACTACAGGGGGCTCTGGAAACACCATATATTTT.

The chain links TRBV7-8 to TRBJ2-5, with TRBD2 matching over 10 bases. This CDR3 is 18 amino acids long. Germline V CDR1 and CDR2: SGHVS, FQNEAQ. J gave up 2 bases and V 1 base, and 10 bases lay outside the gene matches. CDR3 protein: CASSLVGLAGVGQETQYF. The CDR3 region has the DNA TGTGCCAGCAGCTTAGTGGGGCTAGCGGGAGTAGGGCAAGAGACCCAGTACTTC.

The chain is built from TRBV6-1 and TRBJ2-1; 8 positions match TRBD1. After removal of 4 bases from V and 7 bases from J, the junction contained 9 bases not matched to a gene. The CDR3 runs to 15 residues. Germline assignment: CDR1 MNHNS and CDR2 SASEGT. CDR3 coding DNA: TGTGCCAGCAGTGTGGGACAGGCCGTAAAGAATGAGCAGTTCTTC. Translated, it gives CASSVGQAVKNEQFF.

The CDR3 DNA is TGTGCCAGCAGCTTAGAGTACAGGGGGCAAGGAGATACGCAGTATTTT. Translation: CASSLEYRGQGDTQYF. The V and J genes are TRBV11-2 and TRBJ2-3; TRBD1 agrees at 9 bases. The CDR3 covers 16 residues. V was clipped by 0 bases and J by 5 bases; unmatched bases: 6. The germline V gene has CDR1 SGHAT and CDR2 FQNNGV.

The V gene is TRBV7-9, the J gene TRBJ2-3; 7 bases line up with TRBD1. Trimming removed 5 bases from V and 1 base from J; junction bases left unmatched: 3. CDR3 length: 14 residues. The germline gives CDR1 SEHNR, CDR2 FQNEAQ (reference sequence). The CDR3 bases are TGTGCCAGCAGCGATGGACAGGGCACAGATACGCAGTATTTT. It encodes CASSDGQGTDTQYF.

The chain carries TRBV9 and TRBJ1-6, with 8 bases fitting TRBD1. V dropped 4 bases and J dropped 0; count of bases not matched to a gene: 12. The length of the CDR3 is 19 residues. The germline V gene encodes CDR1 SGDLS and CDR2 YYNGEE. CDR3 DNA: TGTGCCAGCAGCCGACGATCAGGGGGCGGTAGCTCCTATAATTCACCCCTCCACTTT. Protein: CASSRRSGGGSSYNSPLHF.

The V gene is TRBV7-9, the J gene TRBJ2-5; 9 nucleotides match TRBD1. CDR1 is SEHNR, CDR2 FQNEAQ, per germline (reference sequence). Trimming removed 6 bases from V and 4 bases from J; junction bases left unmatched: 9. This CDR3 region has 15 residues. DNA of the CDR3: TGTGCCAGCAGGCGGGGACAGGGATTTGGAGAGACCCAGTACTTC. The encoded protein is CASRRGQGFGETQYF.

The V call is TRBV13, the J call TRBJ2-1; D is undetermined. V lost 0 bases to trimming and J lost 2 bases, with 5 bases between them. This CDR3 spans 14 amino acids. Germline-derived CDR1 and CDR2 are PRHDT and FYEKMQ (reference sequence). The CDR3: CASSLGHAYNEQFF. The CDR3 DNA sequence: TGTGCCAGCAGCTTAGGACATGCCTACAATGAGCAGTTCTTC.

The rearrangement links TRBV30 to TRBJ1-2; D may be TRBD1 (5 bases). The CDR3 consists of 14 residues. Germline CDR1 is GTSNPN and CDR2 is SVGIG (reference sequence). V was clipped by 0 bases and J by 6 bases, with 14 bases between them. CDR3 region: CAWSVRRWGNGYTF. In DNA form, the CDR3 reads TGTGCCTGGAGTGTAAGGCGTTGGGGCAATGGCTACACCTTC.

The V and J genes are TRBV7-2 and TRBJ2-7, with 7 nucleotides matching TRBD1. Germline V gives CDR1 SGHTA, CDR2 FQGNSA. Trimming removed 0 bases from V and 4 bases from J; junction bases left unmatched: 9. This CDR3 contains 16 residues. The CDR3 loop is CASSLATGARSYEQYF. CDR3 in DNA: TGTGCCAGCAGCTTAGCTACAGGGGCTAGATCATACGAGCAGTACTTC.

The V call is TRBV14, the J call TRBJ2-3; TRBD2 is a possible D gene (6 bases). The V end was cut by 4 bases, the J end by 8 bases, with 10 bases between. The CDR3 runs to 12 residues. Germline loops: CDR1 SGHDN, CDR2 FVKESK. As DNA, the CDR3 is TGTGCCAGCAGCCCAGTCGGGGGTACGCAGTATTTT. Its translation: CASSPVGGTQYF.

The genes are TRBV6-1 and TRBJ2-7; 10 bases align to TRBD1. CDR1 and CDR2 from the germline V gene are MNHNS and SASEGT. The CDR3 extends over 14 amino acids. V lost 7 bases to trimming and J lost 2 bases; unmatched junction nucleotides: 5. The CDR3 loop reads CASTPTGGTYEQYF. The CDR3 coding sequence is TGTGCCAGCACCCCGACAGGGGGCACCTACGAGCAGTACTTC.

This clone appeared a few times. This rearrangement joins TRBV5-5 to TRBJ1-1; D gene unclear. V lost 4 bases and J 0 bases, leaving 13 bases between the germline ends. Germline CDR1 reads SGHKS; CDR2 reads YYEKEE (reference sequence). The CDR3 consists of 15 residues. CDR3 in amino acids: CASSVDINLNTEAFF. CDR3 DNA: TGTGCCAGCAGCGTTGACATTAACTTGAACACTGAAGCTTTCTTT.